Presented here are 29 T cell receptor beta chains from one specimen sequenced in a study of shared clonotypes between healthy human individuals. The assay was immunoSEQ multiplex PCR, and TCRdb's table has in-frame clones only and misses some. The sample carries fewer than 2.5 million clones, over 85% recorded once. Sequencing input: naive CD4+ T cells from PBMCs. The subset here: CD45RA+ positively selected. The receptors originated from a young man in good health. Some clones in this sample may be carry-over from other donors' samples.

This clone occurred once. V is TRBV30 and J is TRBJ2-1; the D gene is possibly TRBD1 (6 bases). The V gene's germline CDR1 is GTSNPN and CDR2 SVGIG (reference sequence). V shed 6 bases and J shed 4 bases, with 13 bases lying between them. The CDR3 sequence is 13 residues long. In DNA form, the CDR3 reads TGTGCCTGCTCCGGACAGCCTTACAATGAGCAGTTCTTC. Amino acids: CACSGQPYNEQFF.

V is TRBV6-5 and J is TRBJ1-3; perhaps TRBD1 as D (6 bases). In germline, CDR1 is MNHEY, CDR2 SVGAGI. Between the trimmed V and J ends, which lost 4 bases and 4 bases, there was a span of 11 bases. The CDR3 has 14 residues. The CDR3 coding sequence is TGTGCCAGCAGTTCCACAGGGTCAGGAAACACCATATATTTT. Translating gives CASSSTGSGNTIYF.

This sequence joins TRBV5-5 and TRBJ2-7; D could derive from TRBD1 or TRBD2 (6 bases each). This CDR3 has 14 residues. Germline V gene data show CDR1 as SGHKS and CDR2 as YYEKEE (reference sequence). Trimming removed 2 bases at V and 0 bases at J, with 9 bases between. In DNA, the CDR3 is TGTGCCAGCAGCTTCGGGGGCGCCTCCTACGAGCAGTACTTC. This encodes CASSFGGASYEQYF.

The genes are TRBV7-9 and TRBJ2-7; 11 bases line up with TRBD2. The germline CDR1 and CDR2 sequences are SEHNR and FQNEAQ (reference sequence). The CDR3 totals 14 residues. V was clipped by 5 bases and J by 6 bases; unmatched bases: 6. CDR3 sequence reads: CASSHPGTSGEQYF. The CDR3 DNA sequence: TGTGCCAGCAGCCATCCTGGGACTAGCGGCGAGCAGTACTTC.

The chain recombines TRBV4-1 with TRBJ2-2; D is undetermined. The V gene's germline CDR1 is MGHRA and CDR2 YSYEKL. V was cut by 0 bases and J by 5 bases, with 13 bases left in between. The CDR3 covers 16 residues. The CDR3: CASSQDVLRQTGELFF. In DNA, the CDR3 is TGCGCCAGCAGCCAAGATGTGCTAAGGCAAACCGGGGAGCTGTTTTTT.

The gene calls are TRBV7-3 and TRBJ2-2; perhaps TRBD1 as D (6 bases). CDR1 and CDR2 from the germline V gene are SGHTA and FQGTGA. Trimming took off 3 bases at V and 7 bases at J, with 9 bases between the two ends. The CDR3 consists of 13 residues. The CDR3 coding sequence is TGTGCCAGCAGCTTTACAGGGAACGGGGAGCTGTTTTTT. Translated, it gives CASSFTGNGELFF.

About this clone itself: Other DNA sequences in this sample translate to the same CDR3. The J gene is TRBJ2-3, the V gene TRBV6-5; D gene unclear. This CDR3 comprises 13 residues. Trimming left V 7 bases short and J 3 bases short, with 11 bases between. Germline values: CDR1 MNHEY, CDR2 SVGAGI. The CDR3 region has the DNA TGTGCCAGCACACTCCCAGGAACAGATACGCAGTATTTT. This gives the protein CASTLPGTDTQYF.

The rearrangement links TRBV5-6 to TRBJ1-5; tentatively, D is TRBD1 (5 bases). V was pared by 1 base and J by 7 bases, with 15 bases between. There are 15 residues in the CDR3. Per germline, CDR1 SGHDT and CDR2 YYEEEE. CDR3 residues: CASSLRGSESQPQHF. CDR3 sequence (DNA): TGTGCCAGCAGCTTGAGGGGTAGCGAATCCCAGCCCCAGCATTTT.

The chain links TRBV5-1 to TRBJ2-2, with D perhaps TRBD1 (6 bases). CDR1 and CDR2 from the germline V gene are SGHRS and YFSETQ. Trimming stripped 2 bases from V and 5 bases from J, with 10 bases between. This CDR3 comprises 14 residues. The CDR3 sequence: CASSFGQLTGELFF. The CDR3 DNA reads TGCGCCAGCAGCTTCGGACAGCTTACCGGGGAGCTGTTTTTT.

Comments on this clone: In the same sample, other DNA sequences code for this CDR3. This rearrangement joins TRBV20-1 to TRBJ2-1, with D unresolved. The CDR3 is made up of 11 amino acids. Trimming removed 6 bases from V and 1 base from J, with 4 bases in between. Germline V lookup: CDR1 DFQATT, CDR2 SNEGSKA (reference sequence). The CDR3 loop is CSAGSYNEQFF. In DNA form, the CDR3 reads TGCAGTGCAGGATCCTACAATGAGCAGTTCTTC.

The rearrangement links TRBV15 to TRBJ1-5; TRBD1 matches 12 bases. The junction had 9 bases not matched to a gene; V was cut back by 3 bases and J by 6 bases. This CDR3 comprises 17 residues. From germline, CDR1 is LNHNV and CDR2 YYDKDF (reference sequence). CDR3 nucleotides: TGTGCCACCAGCAGGGACCCCGGGACAGGGGGCAGTCAGCCCCAGCATTTT. It specifies CATSRDPGTGGSQPQHF.

J is TRBJ2-3 and V is TRBV5-1; TRBD1 matches at 7 bases. V dropped 1 base and J dropped 5; count of bases not matched to a gene: 7. Germline assignment: CDR1 SGHRS and CDR2 YFSETQ. The CDR3 is made up of 15 amino acids. The CDR3 sequence is CASSLFDRVEDTQYF. The CDR3 DNA is TGCGCCAGCAGCTTGTTTGACAGGGTCGAAGATACGCAGTATTTT.

The chain links TRBV9 to TRBJ1-2; D is perhaps TRBD1 (5 bases). The length of the CDR3 is 14 residues. V lost 0 bases to trimming and J lost 6 bases, with 12 bases between them. Germline assignment: CDR1 SGDLS and CDR2 YYNGEE. Here the CDR3 reads CASSVGQSPDGYTF. CDR3 coding DNA: TGTGCCAGCAGCGTAGGACAGTCCCCCGATGGCTACACCTTC.

The CDR3 region has the DNA TGTGCCAGCGGGGAAGGACAGGGCTATCAGCCCCAGCATTTT. Translation: CASGEGQGYQPQHF. The chain employs TRBV2 and TRBJ1-5; TRBD1 agrees at 8 bases. Germline assignment: CDR1 SNHLY and CDR2 FYNNEI. The CDR3 runs 14 residues. J gave up 5 bases and V 8 bases, and 8 bases lay outside the gene matches.

This chain connects TRBV14 to TRBJ2-1, with D hard to call. Germline V gene lookup returns CDR1 SGHDN and CDR2 FVKESK. The CDR3 runs to 14 residues. With 0 bases removed from V and 9 bases from J, the gap between germline ends came to 12 bases. This CDR3 is CASSQDRFVGEQFF. For the CDR3, the DNA is TGTGCCAGCAGCCAAGATAGGTTTGTCGGTGAGCAGTTCTTC.

J is TRBJ1-5 and V is TRBV18; D may be TRBD1 (5 bases). CDR1 and CDR2 (germline): KGHSH, LQKENI. This CDR3 is built from 14 residues. V lost 6 bases and J lost 11, with 20 bases in between. The CDR3 sequence is CASSSRAGEGAQHF. CDR3 coding DNA: TGTGCCAGCTCTTCGCGAGCGGGTGAAGGGGCCCAGCATTTT.

V usage is TRBV30 and J usage is TRBJ1-3; D remains ambiguous. CDR1 and CDR2 (germline): GTSNPN, SVGIG (reference sequence). This CDR3 region has 11 residues. V gave up 2 bases and J gave up 6 bases, with 5 bases separating them. CDR3 coding DNA: TGTGCCTGGAGTATCGAAAACACCATATATTTT. This translates into CAWSIENTIYF.

The rearrangement links TRBV27 to TRBJ2-3, with D hard to call. V gave up 5 bases and J gave up 3 bases, with 15 bases separating them. This CDR3 spans 15 amino acids. Germline V gene lookup returns CDR1 MNHEY and CDR2 SMNVEV (reference sequence). CDR3 DNA sequence: TGTGCCAGCAGTACCGGAAGGCTTAGGACAGATACGCAGTATTTT. This codes for CASSTGRLRTDTQYF.

The CDR3 coding sequence is TGTGCCAGCAGTGAATTTCGTAACAGGGGCGCCATTCGAAACACCATATATTTT. The encoded protein is CASSEFRNRGAIRNTIYF. This sequence joins TRBV6-1 and TRBJ1-3; 7 positions agree with TRBD1. This CDR3 comprises 18 residues. After removal of 2 bases from V and 5 bases from J, the junction contained 15 bases not matched to a gene. From germline, CDR1 is MNHNS and CDR2 SASEGT.

This chain links TRBV28 with TRBJ2-7, with D tentatively TRBD1 or TRBD2 (5 bases each). Germline CDR1 MDHEN, CDR2 SYDVKM. Trimming left V 0 bases short and J 7 bases short, with 16 bases between. The CDR3 sequence is 15 residues long. Here the CDR3 reads CASSLWAGTSGEQYF. CDR3 nucleotide sequence: TGTGCCAGCAGTTTATGGGCAGGGACCTCTGGGGAGCAGTACTTC.

As for this clone: Other DNA sequences from this sample encode an identical CDR3 as well. This rearrangement joins TRBV9 to TRBJ2-3, with TRBD2 matching 13 bases. This CDR3 has 16 residues. Germline V gene sequence: CDR1 SGDLS, CDR2 YYNGEE. The V and J ends lost 4 bases and 2 bases, in that order; junction bases with no gene match: 4. CDR3 residues: CASSSGLAGPTDTQYF. CDR3 bases: TGTGCCAGCAGCTCGGGACTAGCGGGACCCACAGATACGCAGTATTTT.

The chain recombines TRBV28 with TRBJ2-1; 7 positions match TRBD1. Trimming took 6 bases from V and 8 from J; bases not matched to a gene: 13. This CDR3 has 15 amino acids. CDR1 and CDR2 from the germline V gene are MDHEN and SYDVKM. The CDR3 reads CASSRRGLRIDEQFF. In nucleotides, the CDR3 is TGTGCCAGCAGCCGAAGGGGGCTAAGAATTGATGAGCAGTTCTTC.

The rearrangement joins TRBV19 to TRBJ2-7; D gene uncertain. CDR1 and CDR2 (germline): LNHDA, SQIVND (reference sequence). Trimming removed 3 bases from V and 0 bases from J, with 9 bases in between. The length of the CDR3 is 14 residues. CDR3: CASSMALSSYEQYF. In DNA, the CDR3 is TGTGCCAGTAGTATGGCTCTCAGCTCCTACGAGCAGTACTTC.

The V call is TRBV5-4, the J call TRBJ1-1; maybe TRBD1 (5 bases). CDR1 and CDR2 from the germline V gene are SGHNT and YYREEE (reference sequence). The V end lost 1 base, the J end lost 6 bases, and 10 bases lay between the germline ends. The CDR3 covers 13 residues. The DNA of the CDR3 is TGTGCCAGCAGCTTGACAGGCGGGGCTGAAGCTTTCTTT. It yields the protein CASSLTGGAEAFF.

This clone was recorded once. CDR3 sequence (DNA): TGTGCCAGCAGCTTAGGGGCCGGCGCCGGGGAGCTGTTTTTT. Translated: CASSLGAGAGELFF. This chain connects TRBV5-6 to TRBJ2-2, with D possibly TRBD1 on 5 matching bases. The length of the CDR3 is 14 residues. Germline assignment: CDR1 SGHDT and CDR2 YYEEEE. Trimming took off 2 bases at V and 6 bases at J, with 11 bases between the two ends.

The rearrangement links TRBV5-1 to TRBJ2-3; either TRBD1 or TRBD2 may supply D (5 bases each). Trimming removed 5 bases from V and 1 base from J, with 17 bases in between. Looked up from germline, CDR1 is SGHRS and CDR2 is YFSETQ. CDR3 size: 16 residues. The CDR3 region is CASSWDGVVGTDTQYF. CDR3 DNA sequence: TGCGCCAGCAGTTGGGACGGGGTCGTGGGCACAGATACGCAGTATTTT.

The V gene is TRBV30, the J gene TRBJ2-1; 7 nucleotides align to TRBD1. Germline CDR1 GTSNPN, CDR2 SVGIG (reference sequence). This CDR3 spans 15 amino acids. The J segment lost 0 bases and the V segment lost 3 bases, leaving 5 bases of the junction unmatched. CDR3 loop: CAWSRGQSSYNEQFF. The DNA of the CDR3 is TGTGCCTGGAGCCGGGGACAGAGCTCCTACAATGAGCAGTTCTTC.

The chain has TRBV29-1 and TRBJ2-5; no clear D. Per germline, CDR1 SQVTM and CDR2 ANQGSEA. The CDR3 consists of 13 residues. Trimming shortened V by 4 bases and J by 0 bases, and 9 bases separated the two germline ends. CDR3 sequence reads: CSVAYPYQETQYF. DNA of the CDR3: TGCAGCGTTGCGTACCCCTACCAAGAGACCCAGTACTTC.

The chain links TRBV7-9 to TRBJ2-1; 12 bases align to TRBD2. This CDR3 spans 15 amino acids. With 5 bases clipped from V and 8 bases from J, the junction kept 7 bases outside the gene matches. Looked up from germline, CDR1 is SEHNR and CDR2 is FQNEAQ (reference sequence). CDR3 sequence reads: CASSVGTSGLDEQFF. The CDR3 bases are TGTGCCAGCAGCGTAGGGACTAGCGGGTTGGATGAGCAGTTCTTC.